This record covers a single T cell receptor (beta chain). The CDR3 runs to 15 residues. Trimming took 5 bases from V and 1 from J, leaving 14 bases between them. CDR1 SGHTA and CDR2 FQGNSA come from the germline V gene. This sample stems from a study of technical replicates of blood from a handful of donors. Assay: immunoSEQ multiplex PCR; the TCRdb copy retains only in-frame clones and omits some. The table has around 81,000 clones, roughly 77% seen once. This receptor was taken from a human donor in good health. Some clones in this sample may be carry-over from other donors' samples. V and J are TRBV7-2 and TRBJ1-1; possibly TRBD1 for D (6 bases). The sequenced material came from PBMCs. CDR3 sequence: CASSPTMGANTEAFF. The CDR3 coding sequence is TGTGCCAGCAGCCCGACGATGGGGGCGAACACTGAAGCTTTCTTT.